The source of this T cell receptor beta chain is a study of T cells expressing NK-cell markers. 5'RACE template switching with UMIs generated TCR beta cDNA. TCRdb re-called the 5' RACE reads and shows each CDR3 protein once, DNA omitted. Here the sample table reports approximately 440,000 distinct CDR3 sequences. Concerning this clonotype itself: Its specificity is unknown.

The length of the CDR3 is 12 residues. In germline, CDR1 is SQVTM, CDR2 ANQGSEA. Study-level points and caveats: Where a few donors were concerned, these clonotypes also led the CD3+CD56-NKG2C+ fraction. For six donors, the dominant NKG2C+ clonotypes made up about 1.0-7.5% of their CD8+ T cells. HCMV specificity of the expanded NKG2C+ T cell clones stayed unclear.

The receptor was derived from a woman in her fifties or sixties in good health. The chain couples TRBV29-1 to TRBJ2-1; the TCRdb call, TRBD1, lacks DNA for checking. The specimen sequenced was blood T cells: a sorted CD56 or NKG2C T cell subset, CD4+ or CD8+ T cells, or bulk PBMC T cells (not recorded which). The CDR3 is CSVLAGVNEQFF.